Shown below are 20 T cell receptor beta chains from a single sample sequenced in a study of CD8 T cells in ankylosing spondylitis. TCRdb itself ran the 5' RACE reads through MiXCR, one entry per CDR3 protein. This table holds 200,000 or so distinct CDR3 sequences, 15% to 20% found once. Material for sequencing was blood, either unsorted or a sorted T cell fraction (not recorded which). These TCRs come from a male donor aged 5 to 30 with ankylosing spondylitis or in good health (not recorded which).

This clonotype was found many times. This chain joins TRBV20-1 and TRBJ1-6; tentative D call: TRBD1 (6 bases). Germline V gene data show CDR1 as DFQATT and CDR2 as SNEGSKA (reference sequence). This CDR3 region has 15 residues. The V and J ends lost 5 bases and 2 bases respectively, with 13 bases between them. The CDR3, as DNA: TGCAGTGCTCTACAGGGAGCGGCCTATAATTCACCCCTCCACTTT. Residues: CSALQGAAYNSPLHF.

The rearrangement joins TRBV11-2 to TRBJ2-1, with D tentatively TRBD1 (6 bases). CDR3 length: 18 residues. Germline V gene sequence: CDR1 SGHAT, CDR2 FQNNGV. Between the trimmed V and J ends, which lost 3 bases and 0 bases, there was a span of 18 bases. The chain's CDR3 is CASSFLLDSPSSYNEQFF. The CDR3 bases are TGTGCCAGCAGCTTCCTACTGGACAGTCCTAGCTCCTACAATGAGCAGTTCTTC.

This clonotype was observed many times. V usage is TRBV14 and J usage is TRBJ2-1; 8 bases are a match to TRBD2. Per the germline V gene, CDR1 is SGHDN and CDR2 is FVKESK. The CDR3 is made up of 13 amino acids. Trimming at V came to 6 bases and at J to 11 bases, leaving 9 bases not matched to a gene. The DNA for the CDR3 is TGTGCCAGCAGACCGACTAGCGCAACTAAGCAGTTCTTC. Translation gives CASRPTSATKQFF.

The chain is built from TRBV20-1 and TRBJ2-1; D possibly corresponds to TRBD1 (6 bases). V was shortened by 2 bases and J by 10 bases, with 15 bases between the two germline ends. CDR3 size: 13 residues. Germline V lookup: CDR1 DFQATT, CDR2 SNEGSKA (reference sequence). The chain's CDR3 is CSARSGQAAEQFF. CDR3 sequence (DNA): TGCAGTGCTAGATCGGGACAAGCGGCCGAGCAGTTCTTC.

The sample holds many counts of this clonotype. This sequence joins TRBV5-6 and TRBJ2-3; D gene uncertain. This CDR3 has 14 amino acids. Deletions cut 3 bases from V and 3 bases from J, with 11 bases between. The V gene's germline CDR1 is SGHDT and CDR2 YYEEEE. The CDR3 DNA reads TGTGCCAGCAGCTCGCCGACATTAACAGATACGCAGTATTTT. Translation: CASSSPTLTDTQYF.

At least ten counts were recorded for this clonotype. The genes are TRBV10-1 and TRBJ2-3; 9 positions agree with TRBD1. Unmatched junction bases numbered 9, after V lost 7 bases and J lost 4 bases. Germline V gene lookup returns CDR1 WNHNN and CDR2 SYGVQD (reference sequence). This CDR3 has 15 residues. This chain's CDR3 is CASTKGDRDADTQYF. CDR3 sequence (DNA): TGCGCCAGCACCAAGGGGGACAGGGACGCAGATACGCAGTATTTT.

This clonotype was seen repeatedly, ten times or more. The J gene is TRBJ2-1, the V gene TRBV20-1; 10 bases fit TRBD2. V shed 3 bases and J 3 bases; nucleotides not matched to a gene: 14. The germline V gene has CDR1 DFQATT and CDR2 SNEGSKA (reference sequence). This CDR3 region has 18 residues. CDR3 protein: CSASRTSGLHNYYNEQFF. As DNA, the CDR3 is TGCAGTGCTAGTAGGACTAGCGGATTACATAACTACTACAATGAGCAGTTCTTC.

This clonotype was picked up many times. V gene TRBV12-3 or TRBV12-4 combines with J gene TRBJ2-2; tentative D call: TRBD2 (5 bases). Between the trimmed V and J ends, which lost 1 base and 5 bases, there was a span of 14 bases. The CDR3 length is 16 residues. The CDR3 nucleotides are TGTGCCAGCAGTTTAGAAGGCGGGCCAAGGACCGGGGAGCTGTTTTTT. Residues: CASSLEGGPRTGELFF.

This clonotype was counted only a few times. The chain carries TRBV7-6 and TRBJ2-2; D ambiguous. CDR3 length: 16 amino acids. The germline V and J ends were trimmed by 1 base and 0 bases, with 9 bases remaining between them. The germline V gene encodes CDR1 SGHVS and CDR2 FNYEAQ. The CDR3: CASSLGAGPNTGELFF. The CDR3, as DNA: TGTGCCAGCAGCTTAGGTGCAGGCCCGAACACCGGGGAGCTGTTTTTT. Supplemented by reference TRBV7-6 and TRBJ2-2, the full variable domain reads GAGVSQSPRYKVTKRGQDVALRCDPISGHVSLYWYRQALGQGPEFLTYFNYEAQQDKSGLPNDRFSAERPEGSISTLTIQRTEQRDSAMYRCASSLGAGPNTGELFFGEGSRLTVL.

This clonotype was recorded at least ten times. The rearrangement joins TRBV20-1 to TRBJ2-3; 11 bases map to TRBD2. Trimming cost V 0 bases and J 7 bases; bases outside gene matches: 9. Germline lookup yields CDR1 DFQATT and CDR2 SNEGSKA (reference sequence). The CDR3 totals 16 residues. This chain's CDR3 is CSARERLAGGLYTQYF. The CDR3 region has the DNA TGCAGTGCTAGAGAAAGATTAGCGGGAGGGCTGTATACGCAGTATTTT.

This chain joins TRBV29-1 and TRBJ2-1; perhaps TRBD1 as D (6 bases). The CDR3 is made up of 11 amino acids. Germline loops: CDR1 SQVTM, CDR2 ANQGSEA. The CDR3 DNA reads as TGCAGTGGGGGCCCCTACAATGAGCAGTTCTTC. Translating gives CSGGPYNEQFF.

The rearrangement links TRBV2 to TRBJ2-3, with a tentative D call TRBD2 (6 bases). This CDR3 has 15 residues. V was pared by 3 bases and J by 4 bases, with 14 bases between. CDR1 and CDR2 (germline): SNHLY, FYNNEI. CDR3 in DNA: TGTGCCAGCAGTGAGGATGCGGGACGGGCAGATACGCAGTATTTT. Residues: CASSEDAGRADTQYF. Together with reference TRBV2 and TRBJ2-3, the CDR3 gives the full variable domain: EPEVTQTPSHQVTQMGQEVILRCVPISNHLYFYWYRQILGQKVEFLVSFYNNEISEKSEIFDDQFSVERPDGSNFTLKIRSTKLEDSAMYFCASSEDAGRADTQYFGPGTRLTVL.

The chain couples TRBV15 to TRBJ2-7; 8 bases map to TRBD1. Per germline, CDR1 LNHNV and CDR2 YYDKDF (reference sequence). The CDR3 consists of 14 residues. V lost 6 bases, J lost 2 bases, and 6 bases stayed unmatched. CDR3 sequence: CATSRDRGAYEQYF. Here the CDR3 DNA reads TGTGCCACCAGTCGCGACAGGGGTGCCTACGAGCAGTACTTC.

This clonotype occurred many times. The chain recombines TRBV4-3 with TRBJ2-1; tentative D call: TRBD2 (7 bases). Between the trimmed V and J ends, which lost 4 bases and 0 bases, there was a span of 13 bases. The germline V gene encodes CDR1 LGHNA and CDR2 YSLEER. The CDR3 consists of 16 residues. The DNA of the CDR3 is TGCGCCAGCAGCCTGGGGGGGGCTGTCTCCTACAATGAGCAGTTCTTC. Protein product: CASSLGGAVSYNEQFF.

The chain couples TRBV12-3 or TRBV12-4 to TRBJ2-2; 10 bases map to TRBD2. This CDR3 contains 20 residues. The ends lost 5 bases at V and 7 bases at J; junction bases unmatched: 22. Written as DNA, the CDR3 is TGTGCCAGCAGTAACTGGACCCCTGGCCTAGCGGGAGAAAGGATCGGGGAGCTGTTTTTT. Protein product: CASSNWTPGLAGERIGELFF.

This clonotype was observed a handful of times. This chain connects TRBV29-1 to TRBJ2-5; no definite D call. Germline CDR1 and CDR2: SQVTM and ANQGSEA. The CDR3 contains 11 residues. Trimming stripped 6 bases from V and 2 bases from J, with 7 bases between. The CDR3 region is CSVGPQETQYF. In nucleotides, the CDR3 is TGCAGCGTAGGTCCACAAGAGACCCAGTACTTC.

This clonotype was seen a handful of times. This chain links TRBV29-1 with TRBJ2-3; D is ambiguous. V was cut by 4 bases and J by 6 bases, with 8 bases left in between. This CDR3 region has 11 residues. Germline V gene sequence: CDR1 SQVTM, CDR2 ANQGSEA. The CDR3 protein is CSVALGDTQYF. For the CDR3, the DNA is TGCAGCGTTGCCTTAGGGGATACGCAGTATTTT.

This clonotype was detected many times. The V and J genes are TRBV2 and TRBJ2-1; D is unresolved. Trimming removed 2 bases from V and 2 bases from J, with 10 bases in between. CDR3 length equals 15 residues. In germline, CDR1 is SNHLY, CDR2 FYNNEI. The CDR3 loop reads CASSESVSPYNEQFF. CDR3 coding DNA: TGTGCCAGCAGTGAATCGGTTAGCCCCTACAATGAGCAGTTCTTC.

This clonotype was found many times. V and J are TRBV27 and TRBJ2-5; TRBD2 matches at 13 bases. The germline gives CDR1 MNHEY, CDR2 SMNVEV (reference sequence). The CDR3 is made up of 14 amino acids. With V trimmed by 2 bases and J by 8 bases, 2 bases remained unmatched. The CDR3 reads CASSLGLAGDTQYF. The DNA for the CDR3 is TGTGCCAGCAGTTTAGGACTAGCGGGAGACACCCAGTACTTC.

This clonotype was found many times. The rearrangement uses TRBV10-3 and TRBJ1-4; 7 bases fit TRBD1. The ends lost 0 bases at V and 0 bases at J; junction bases unmatched: 7. The length of the CDR3 is 18 residues. Per the germline V gene, CDR1 is ENHRY and CDR2 is SYGVKD. CDR3 bases: TGTGCCATCAGTGAGTCCGGGACAGCTTATGCAACTAATGAAAAACTGTTTTTT. Translated, it gives CAISESGTAYATNEKLFF.